Below, 3 T cell receptor beta chains from the same sample are listed, as sequenced in a study of T cell repertoires in cytomegalovirus infection. TCRdb passed the reads through MiXCR, listing each CDR3 protein once. The table records about 600,000 distinct CDR3 sequences, 20% to 25% of them present only once. Sequenced sample: CD8+ T cells from PBMCs. Receptor source: a human donor in good health (CMV status not recorded). Some clones in this sample may be carry-over from other donors' samples.

At least ten counts were recorded for this clonotype. The J gene is TRBJ2-5, the V gene TRBV10-2, with D perhaps matching TRBD2 (5 bases). The CDR3 consists of 14 residues. Trimming removed 8 bases at V and 5 bases at J, with 18 bases between. Per the germline V gene, CDR1 is WSHSY and CDR2 is SAAADI. The CDR3 DNA is TGCGCCAGCGGAGTCCCTAGCCGGCCGGAGACCCAGTACTTC. Protein: CASGVPSRPETQYF.

This clonotype has ten or more counts. The gene calls are TRBV7-2 and TRBJ1-5; 8 nucleotides match TRBD1. CDR3 length: 14 amino acids. From germline, CDR1 is SGHTA and CDR2 FQGNSA. V was pared by 5 bases and J by 7 bases, with 7 bases of the junction left unmatched. The CDR3 DNA reads as TGTGCCAGCAGCCCACTGGGGACAGGACAGCCCCAGCATTTT. This encodes CASSPLGTGQPQHF.

This clonotype was seen ten or more times. The chain carries TRBV28 and TRBJ2-7, with 8 bases fitting TRBD2. The CDR3 sequence is 13 residues long. The V segment lost 8 bases and the J segment 4 bases; nucleotides outside the gene matches: 7. From germline, CDR1 is MDHEN and CDR2 SYDVKM. CDR3 in DNA: TGTGCCAGCGGCGGGCTAGCGGGTTACGAGCAGTACTTC. It is translated as CASGGLAGYEQYF.